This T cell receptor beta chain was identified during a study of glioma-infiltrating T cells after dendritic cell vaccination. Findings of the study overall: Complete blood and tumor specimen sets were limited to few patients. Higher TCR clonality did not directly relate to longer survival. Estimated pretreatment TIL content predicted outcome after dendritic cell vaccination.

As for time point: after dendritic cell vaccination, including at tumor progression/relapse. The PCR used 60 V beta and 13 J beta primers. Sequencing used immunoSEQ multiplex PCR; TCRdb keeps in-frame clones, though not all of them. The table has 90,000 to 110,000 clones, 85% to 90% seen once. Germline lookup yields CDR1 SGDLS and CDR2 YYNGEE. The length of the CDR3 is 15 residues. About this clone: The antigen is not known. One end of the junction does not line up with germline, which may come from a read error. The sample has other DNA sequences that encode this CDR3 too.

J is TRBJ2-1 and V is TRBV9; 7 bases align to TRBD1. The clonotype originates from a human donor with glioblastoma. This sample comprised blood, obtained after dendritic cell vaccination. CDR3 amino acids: CASSPRQGTYNEQFF. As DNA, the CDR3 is TGTGCCAGCAGCCCTCGACAGGGTACCTACAATGAACAGTTCTTC.